This section outlines one T cell receptor (beta chain) sequence together with its context. Sequenced by immunoSEQ multiplex PCR; TCRdb stores in-frame clones only, minus some. The sample holds about 70,000 clones, roughly 92% seen once. The data belong to a study of technical replicates of blood from a few donors. Trimming took 5 bases from V and 5 from J, leaving 13 bases between them. This CDR3 has 13 residues. CDR1 and CDR2 from the germline V gene are SEHNR and FQNEAQ (reference sequence). The specimen was T cells isolated from PBMCs. This rearrangement joins TRBV7-9 to TRBJ2-7; perhaps TRBD2 as D (5 bases). This sequence originates from a human donor in good health. Here the CDR3 DNA reads TGTGCCAGCAGCACGGGATCGTCTAACGAGCAGTACTTC. This gives the protein CASSTGSSNEQYF.